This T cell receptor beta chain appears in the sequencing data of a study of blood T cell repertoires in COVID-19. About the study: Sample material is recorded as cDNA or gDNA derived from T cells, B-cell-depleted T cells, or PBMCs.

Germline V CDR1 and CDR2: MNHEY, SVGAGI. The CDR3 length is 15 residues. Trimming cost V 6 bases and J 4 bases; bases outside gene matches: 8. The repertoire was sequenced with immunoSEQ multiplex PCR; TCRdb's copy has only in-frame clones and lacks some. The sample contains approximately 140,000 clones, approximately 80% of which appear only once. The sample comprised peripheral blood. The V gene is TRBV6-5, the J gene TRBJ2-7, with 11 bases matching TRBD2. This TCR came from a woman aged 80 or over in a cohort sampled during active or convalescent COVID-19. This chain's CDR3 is CASSLAGGTIYEQYV. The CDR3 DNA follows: TGTGCCAGCAGCCTAGCGGGGGGCACAATATACGAGCAGTACGTC.